Below, 23 T cell receptor beta chains from the same sample are listed, as sequenced in a study of blood T cell repertoires in COVID-19. Data came from immunoSEQ multiplex PCR; TCRdb stores just in-frame clones and leaves some out. Among under 350,000 clones listed, around four fifths were seen once. Sequenced input: peripheral blood. These receptors were collected from a man aged 55-75 years who had recovered from COVID-19.

The V and J genes are TRBV6-5 and TRBJ2-7; 7 nucleotides align to TRBD1. The trim removed 6 bases at V and 1 base at J, leaving 3 bases unmatched. There are 13 residues in the CDR3. Germline loops: CDR1 MNHEY, CDR2 SVGAGI. The CDR3 DNA sequence: TGTGCCAGCAGCCAGGGGGAATCCTACGAGCAGTACTTC. Amino acid sequence: CASSQGESYEQYF.

The chain joins TRBV9 to TRBJ1-6; 10 bases are a match to TRBD1. V was pared by 4 bases and J by 8 bases, with 3 bases of the junction left unmatched. The length of the CDR3 is 14 residues. Germline V CDR1 and CDR2: SGDLS, YYNGEE. Here the CDR3 reads CASSPGQGDSPLHF. The CDR3 DNA reads TGTGCCAGCAGCCCAGGACAGGGGGATTCACCCCTCCACTTT.

The chain has TRBV7-8 and TRBJ1-1, with D unresolved. The CDR3 has 16 residues. Germline V gene sequence: CDR1 SGHVS, CDR2 FQNEAQ. V lost 6 bases, J lost 1 base, and 18 bases lay in between. DNA of the CDR3: TGTGCCAGCAGACCATTAGGGAGGCGGTCGAACACTGAAGCTTTCTTT. This gives the protein CASRPLGRRSNTEAFF.

To note about this clone: Other DNA sequences of this sample code for an identical CDR3. V gene TRBV3-1 (or the pseudogene TRBV3-2) combines with J gene TRBJ2-7; no definite D call. The germline V and J ends were trimmed by 5 bases and 3 bases, with 5 bases remaining between them. This CDR3 is 11 amino acids long. CDR1 is LGHDT and CDR2 is YNNKEL in the germline V gene (reference sequence). The CDR3 DNA reads TGTGCCAGCAGCTCCATCTACGAGCAGTACTTC. It yields the protein CASSSIYEQYF.

The chain recombines TRBV19 with TRBJ2-2, with 11 bases aligning to TRBD1. This CDR3 has 16 residues. Germline trimming cut 6 bases from V and 0 bases from J; bases unmatched to any gene: 3. CDR1 is LNHDA, CDR2 SQIVND, per germline (reference sequence). For the CDR3, the DNA is TGTGCCAGTAGCGGGGGACAGGGGGCGAACACCGGGGAGCTGTTTTTT. Protein: CASSGGQGANTGELFF.

Written as DNA, the CDR3 is TGTGCCAGCAGGAGGGACACTCTGGATGGCTACACCTTC. This sequence encodes CASRRDTLDGYTF. The V gene is TRBV6-5, the J gene TRBJ1-2; D may be TRBD1 (6 bases). Germline V gene lookup returns CDR1 MNHEY and CDR2 SVGAGI. The CDR3 covers 13 residues. Trimming took off 6 bases at V and 6 bases at J, with 14 bases between the two ends.

The V call is TRBV19, the J call TRBJ1-1; possible D gene TRBD1, 6 bases. There are 14 residues in the CDR3. CDR1 is LNHDA, CDR2 SQIVND, per germline (reference sequence). Trimming left V 7 bases short and J 5 bases short, with 17 bases between. Here the CDR3 reads CASIHLGGGTEAFF. As DNA, the CDR3 is TGTGCCAGTATCCACCTAGGGGGGGGAACTGAAGCTTTCTTT.

The CDR3 nucleotides are TGCGCCAGCAGCGTCGACAGGAACACTGAAGCTTTCTTT. Its protein is CASSVDRNTEAFF. V is TRBV5-1 and J is TRBJ1-1, with D possibly matching TRBD1 (5 bases). CDR1 SGHRS and CDR2 YFSETQ come from the germline V gene. The CDR3 sequence is 13 residues long. The ends were cut back, 4 bases at V and 1 base at J, with 8 bases in the middle.

V gene TRBV9 combines with J gene TRBJ2-5; possible D gene TRBD1, 5 bases. The CDR3 consists of 14 residues. With 1 base removed from V and 4 bases from J, the gap between germline ends came to 11 bases. Germline lookup yields CDR1 SGDLS and CDR2 YYNGEE. The chain's CDR3 is CASSVQGLGETQYF. The CDR3 DNA follows: TGTGCCAGCAGCGTACAGGGCCTTGGAGAGACCCAGTACTTC.

The V call is TRBV6-5, the J call TRBJ2-5; a weak D match, TRBD1 (6 bases). CDR1 MNHEY and CDR2 SVGAGI come from the germline V gene. Trimming stripped 6 bases from V and 4 bases from J, with 15 bases between. The CDR3 runs to 14 residues. The CDR3 loop reads CASRRKNRVETQYF. CDR3 DNA: TGTGCCAGCAGGCGGAAAAACAGGGTAGAGACCCAGTACTTC.

The V and J genes are TRBV5-1 and TRBJ2-1; D might be TRBD1 (6 bases). The length of the CDR3 is 13 residues. Trimming stripped 5 bases from V and 3 bases from J, with 9 bases between. CDR1 and CDR2 from the germline V gene are SGHRS and YFSETQ. The CDR3: CASSQQGYNEQFF. The DNA for the CDR3 is TGCGCCAGCAGTCAACAGGGCTACAATGAGCAGTTCTTC.

The chain combines TRBV11-3 with TRBJ2-1, with D possibly being TRBD1 (5 bases). V was clipped by 5 bases and J by 11 bases, with 10 bases between them. Germline assignment: CDR1 SGHNT and CDR2 YENEEA. The CDR3 runs to 11 residues. Here the CDR3 reads CASSADTQQFF. In nucleotides, the CDR3 is TGTGCCAGCAGCGCGGACACTCAGCAGTTCTTC.

The genes are TRBV28 and TRBJ1-4, with 8 positions matching TRBD1. Germline V CDR1 and CDR2: MDHEN, SYDVKM. This CDR3 has 14 residues. V was clipped by 5 bases and J by 2 bases; unmatched bases: 1. CDR3 amino acids: CASSPGGTNEKLFF. Here the CDR3 DNA reads TGTGCCAGCAGTCCAGGGGGCACTAATGAAAAACTGTTTTTT.

The table lists this clone with a count of one. This chain connects TRBV5-1 to TRBJ2-3; maybe TRBD1 (7 bases). The CDR3 contains 16 residues. V gave up 0 bases and J gave up 4 bases, with 15 bases separating them. Germline CDR1 SGHRS, CDR2 YFSETQ. The CDR3 DNA reads TGCGCCAGCAGCTTGGCCACCTCCAGGGGGGCAGATACGCAGTATTTT. Protein product: CASSLATSRGADTQYF.

The rearrangement joins TRBV5-1 to TRBJ1-6; 9 bases are shared with TRBD1. Per germline, CDR1 SGHRS and CDR2 YFSETQ. The CDR3 is 16 amino acids. V was pared by 4 bases and J by 6 bases, with 8 bases of the junction left unmatched. The CDR3 DNA reads as TGCGCCAGCAGCGACGGACAGGGGACGTTTAATTCACCCCTCCACTTT. Amino acid sequence: CASSDGQGTFNSPLHF.

This clone was observed a few times. The chain links TRBV7-8 to TRBJ2-1, with TRBD2 as a possible D gene (6 bases). The CDR3 is made up of 15 amino acids. The V end was cut by 6 bases, the J end by 5 bases, with 17 bases between. Germline CDR1 SGHVS, CDR2 FQNEAQ. CDR3 loop: CASRPGGSQDNEQFF. CDR3 bases: TGTGCCAGCAGACCCGGGGGTAGCCAGGACAATGAGCAGTTCTTC.

On this clone itself: The same CDR3 arises from other DNA sequences in this sample as well. V usage is TRBV19 and J usage is TRBJ2-1; TRBD1 matches 9 bases. After removal of 6 bases from V and 4 bases from J, the junction contained 1 base not matched to a gene. Germline V gene lookup returns CDR1 LNHDA and CDR2 SQIVND (reference sequence). The CDR3 extends over 13 amino acids. The CDR3: CASRGTGYNEQFF. The CDR3 DNA reads TGTGCCAGTAGGGGGACAGGGTACAATGAGCAGTTCTTC.

The chain combines TRBV6-5 with TRBJ1-1, with a tentative D call TRBD1 (6 bases). Trimming cost V 6 bases and J 2 bases, with 13 bases left between them. In germline, CDR1 is MNHEY, CDR2 SVGAGI. CDR3 length equals 14 residues. The CDR3 protein is CASRPDRSNTEAFF. CDR3 nucleotide sequence: TGTGCCAGCAGACCAGACAGGAGTAACACTGAAGCTTTCTTT.

This chain joins TRBV2 and TRBJ1-2, with 9 bases aligning to TRBD1. With 6 bases clipped from V and 5 bases from J, the junction kept 7 bases outside the gene matches. The CDR3 loop spans 14 amino acids. The V gene's germline CDR1 is SNHLY and CDR2 FYNNEI. The CDR3 loop reads CASRATGGRYGYTF. The CDR3 DNA reads as TGTGCCAGCAGGGCGACAGGGGGAAGATATGGCTACACCTTC.

This chain uses TRBV2 with TRBJ2-7, with TRBD2 identical over 7 bases. Trimming cost V 5 bases and J 7 bases; bases outside gene matches: 14. Per the germline V gene, CDR1 is SNHLY and CDR2 is FYNNEI. The CDR3 is 15 amino acids. CDR3 bases: TGTGCCAGCAGTCTAGCGGATACTCCCACTACGGAGCAGTACTTC. This sequence encodes CASSLADTPTTEQYF.

The chain is built from TRBV28 and TRBJ2-3, with D hard to call. CDR1 and CDR2 (germline): MDHEN, SYDVKM. The CDR3 contains 15 residues. V was clipped by 5 bases and J by 0 bases, with 12 bases between them. The DNA of the CDR3 is TGTGCCAGCAGTCCCGGCCGGGTAAGCACAGATACGCAGTATTTT. Encoded protein: CASSPGRVSTDTQYF.

This rearrangement joins TRBV5-1 to TRBJ2-4; TRBD2 matches 11 bases. Per the germline V gene, CDR1 is SGHRS and CDR2 is YFSETQ. The CDR3 has 17 amino acids. V dropped 5 bases and J dropped 6; count of bases not matched to a gene: 13. CDR3 in DNA: TGCGCCAGCAGACAGACTAGCGGGGTGGGTGGGGCAAACATTCAGTACTTC. It codes for CASRQTSGVGGANIQYF. Drawing the rest from reference TRBV5-1 and TRBJ2-4, the complete variable domain is KAGVTQTPRYLIKTRGQQVTLSCSPISGHRSVSWYQQTPGQGLQFLFEYFSETQRNKGNFPGRFSGRQFSNSRSEMNVSTLELGDSALYLCASRQTSGVGGANIQYFGAGTRLSVL.

The chain employs TRBV6-6 and TRBJ1-2, with TRBD1 matching 7 bases. With V trimmed by 6 bases and J by 0 bases, 7 bases remained unmatched. The CDR3 contains 15 residues. The germline CDR1 and CDR2 sequences are MNHNY and SVGAGI (reference sequence). This CDR3 reads CASSNPGTANYGYTF. CDR3 nucleotide sequence: TGTGCCAGCAGCAATCCGGGGACAGCTAACTATGGCTACACCTTC.